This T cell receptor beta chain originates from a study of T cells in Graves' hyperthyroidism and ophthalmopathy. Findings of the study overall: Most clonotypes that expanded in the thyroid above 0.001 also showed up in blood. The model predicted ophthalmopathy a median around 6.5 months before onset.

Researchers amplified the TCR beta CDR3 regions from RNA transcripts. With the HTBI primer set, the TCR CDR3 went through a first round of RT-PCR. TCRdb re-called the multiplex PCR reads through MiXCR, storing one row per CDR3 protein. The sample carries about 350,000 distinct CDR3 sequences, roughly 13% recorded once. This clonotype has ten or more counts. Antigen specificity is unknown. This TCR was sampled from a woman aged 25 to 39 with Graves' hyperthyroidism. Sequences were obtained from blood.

CDR3 DNA: TGTGCCACCAGTCCGGGACAGGGCCCCTACGAGCAGTACTTC. It specifies CATSPGQGPYEQYF. The chain couples TRBV24-1 to TRBJ2-7, with 9 bases matching TRBD1. Losses at the gene ends were 6 bases for V and 2 bases for J; bases not matched to a gene: 4. The CDR3 contains 14 residues. Germline CDR1 reads KGHDR; CDR2 reads SFDVKD.